This T cell receptor (beta chain) came from a study of blood T cells in healthy people across ages. This clonotype was recorded only once. Its cognate antigen is unknown. The CDR3 is 15 residues long. Looked up from germline, CDR1 is SGHTA and CDR2 is FQGNSA. The study's findings and limits: A strong correlation was found between TCR beta diversity and the percentage of naive T cells. Significant beta diversity loss was already apparent by age around 40, declining roughly linearly.

Primed by a sample-barcoded 5' primer and a J-beta primer mix, a second PCR proceeded for about 7 to 12 cycles. There were at least 3 million CDR3-containing paired-end reads obtained from each sample. TCRdb itself ran the 5' RACE reads through MiXCR, one entry per CDR3 protein. The repertoire consists of around 670,000 distinct CDR3 sequences, with roughly 31% occurring once and the leading ten covering around 16%. This sequence joins TRBV7-2 and TRBJ2-7, with TRBD1 identical over 7 bases. The end of the DNA aligns better with TRBJ2-5, so the J call may be wrong. The sequence was collected from a woman over 75 in good health. The sequenced sample consisted of blood. CDR3 region: CASSLSPGTEETQYF. Here the CDR3 DNA reads TGTGCCAGCAGCTTAAGCCCCGGGACAGAAGAGACCCAGTACTTC.